The 25 T cell receptor beta chains below come from one sample, sequenced in a study of T cell responses to AZD1222 COVID-19 vaccine. Sequencing used immunoSEQ multiplex PCR; TCRdb keeps in-frame clones, though not all of them. The sample yields 95,000 to 150,000 clones, approximately 90% seen once. Sequencing used peripheral blood, obtained on day 0 of MenACWY control vaccination. Receptor source: an adult in good health.

The chain carries TRBV2 and TRBJ2-1; perhaps TRBD2 as D (6 bases). CDR3 length: 17 amino acids. Germline CDR1 reads SNHLY; CDR2 reads FYNNEI. V dropped 2 bases and J dropped 2 bases, with 16 bases sitting between them. CDR3 bases: TGTGCCAGCAGTGAACCGATAAAGACGGGGGCCTACAATGAGCAGTTCTTC. Protein sequence: CASSEPIKTGAYNEQFF.

V is TRBV6-5 and J is TRBJ1-1; D perhaps matches TRBD1 (5 bases). Between the trimmed V and J ends, which lost 6 bases and 6 bases, there was a span of 11 bases. This CDR3 comprises 12 residues. CDR1 is MNHEY and CDR2 is SVGAGI in the germline V gene. The CDR3 coding sequence is TGTGCCAGCAGCCACGCGGGGGCTGAAGCTTTCTTT. Its protein product is CASSHAGAEAFF.

This rearrangement joins TRBV7-7 to TRBJ2-5; no clear D gene. Germline CDR1 is SSHAT and CDR2 is FNYEAQ (reference sequence). This CDR3 contains 13 residues. Trimming shortened V by 3 bases and J by 5 bases, and 10 bases separated the two germline ends. The CDR3 region has the DNA TGTGCCAGCAGCTTGGCGACGCGGGAGACCCAGTACTTC. Its translation: CASSLATRETQYF.

The chain couples TRBV7-3 to TRBJ2-3; D uncertain. Trimming shortened V by 1 base and J by 4 bases, and 9 bases separated the two germline ends. The CDR3 is made up of 14 amino acids. Looked up from germline, CDR1 is SGHTA and CDR2 is FQGTGA. The CDR3 DNA is TGTGCCAGCAGCTTAAACCGAGAGTCAGATACGCAGTATTTT. Translated: CASSLNRESDTQYF.

The gene calls are TRBV2 and TRBJ2-1, with D uncertain. The CDR3 contains 14 residues. Between the trimmed V and J ends, which lost 1 base and 8 bases, there was a span of 12 bases. Germline V gene data show CDR1 as SNHLY and CDR2 as FYNNEI. CDR3 bases: TGTGCCAGCAGTGAAGTGATAGCCTCCCATGAGCAGTTCTTC. Protein: CASSEVIASHEQFF.

The J gene is TRBJ2-3, the V gene TRBV10-3; 9 bases agree with TRBD2. The junction had 2 bases not matched to a gene; V was cut back by 4 bases and J by 0 bases. Germline assignment: CDR1 ENHRY and CDR2 SYGVKD. This CDR3 spans 15 amino acids. The CDR3 spells CAISASGASTDTQYF. Written as DNA, the CDR3 is TGTGCCATCAGTGCTAGCGGGGCTAGCACAGATACGCAGTATTTT.

This sequence joins TRBV27 and TRBJ2-3; D is unclear. Germline values: CDR1 MNHEY, CDR2 SMNVEV (reference sequence). CDR3 length equals 13 residues. The V and J ends lost 4 bases and 8 bases respectively, with 13 bases between them. The CDR3 nucleotides are TGTGCCAGCAGTTCCTCCGGTCGAGGTACGCAGTATTTT. The encoded protein is CASSSSGRGTQYF.

This clone was seen a single time. The J gene is TRBJ1-5, the V gene TRBV9, with TRBD1 as a possible D gene (5 bases). Germline CDR1 is SGDLS and CDR2 is YYNGEE. V was cut by 0 bases and J by 5 bases, with 12 bases left in between. The CDR3 sequence is 15 residues long. In nucleotides, the CDR3 is TGTGCCAGCAGCGTAGCTGGGGGAACTGATCAGCCCCAGCATTTT. Amino acids: CASSVAGGTDQPQHF. Drawing the rest from reference TRBV9 and TRBJ1-5, the complete variable domain is DSGVTQTPKHLITATGQRVTLRCSPRSGDLSVYWYQQSLDQGLQFLIQYYNGEERAKGNILERFSAQQFPDLHSELNLSSLELGDSALYFCASSVAGGTDQPQHFGDGTRLSIL.

V and J are TRBV7-9 and TRBJ2-3; no clear D. The CDR3 covers 15 residues. The germline gives CDR1 SEHNR, CDR2 FQNEAQ (reference sequence). V gave up 3 bases and J gave up 0 bases, with 10 bases separating them. This CDR3 is CASSFYQPSTDTQYF. The CDR3 region has the DNA TGTGCCAGCAGCTTTTATCAACCTAGCACAGATACGCAGTATTTT.

The V and J genes are TRBV6-2 or TRBV6-3 and TRBJ1-2; 7 bases are a match to TRBD1. The CDR3 extends over 13 amino acids. Germline V CDR1 and CDR2: MNHEY, SVGEGT. The ends lost 2 bases at V and 11 bases at J; junction bases unmatched: 8. The chain's CDR3 is CASSYTGAKSYTF. The CDR3 bases are TGTGCCAGCAGTTACACAGGGGCGAAATCTTACACCTTC.

The chain has TRBV11-1 and TRBJ2-3; D may be TRBD2 (5 bases). The length of the CDR3 is 11 residues. The germline V gene encodes CDR1 SGHAT and CDR2 FQDESV (reference sequence). Trimming removed 8 bases at V and 6 bases at J, with 9 bases between. The CDR3 region is CASSERDTQYF. The DNA of the CDR3 is TGTGCCAGCTCTGAGCGGGATACGCAGTATTTT.

This sequence joins TRBV6-2 or TRBV6-3 and TRBJ1-4; D remains ambiguous. The CDR3 extends over 12 amino acids. V was clipped by 6 bases and J by 8 bases, with 10 bases between them. CDR1 is MNHEY and CDR2 is SVGEGT in the germline V gene. DNA for the CDR3: TGTGCCAGCAGCCCCGTCAACGAAAAACTGTTTTTT. Amino acid sequence: CASSPVNEKLFF.

The rearrangement joins TRBV19 to TRBJ2-1; 9 nucleotides match TRBD1. From germline, CDR1 is LNHDA and CDR2 SQIVND (reference sequence). This CDR3 has 14 residues. The trim removed 6 bases at V and 8 bases at J, leaving 8 bases unmatched. The CDR3, as DNA: TGTGCCAGTAGGGGACAGGGCGCGCGGTATGAGCAGTTCTTC. It specifies CASRGQGARYEQFF.

V gene TRBV9 combines with J gene TRBJ2-7; 7 nucleotides line up with TRBD1. This CDR3 has 14 residues. V dropped 0 bases and J dropped 5; count of bases not matched to a gene: 5. The germline V gene has CDR1 SGDLS and CDR2 YYNGEE. The CDR3 DNA reads as TGTGCCAGCAGCGTAGGACAGGGTCTACACGAGCAGTACTTC. Translating gives CASSVGQGLHEQYF.

This chain connects TRBV6-5 to TRBJ2-1; D uncertain. With 4 bases removed from V and 7 bases from J, the gap between germline ends came to 11 bases. The CDR3 has 13 residues. Germline V gene data show CDR1 as MNHEY and CDR2 as SVGAGI. The CDR3 reads CASSFDSFNEQFF. The CDR3 bases are TGTGCCAGCAGTTTTGACTCGTTTAATGAGCAGTTCTTC.

This chain uses TRBV5-1 with TRBJ1-2; weak D call: TRBD1 (6 bases). Trimming removed 4 bases from V and 1 base from J, with 14 bases in between. From germline, CDR1 is SGHRS and CDR2 YFSETQ. This CDR3 is 15 amino acids long. CDR3 sequence: CASSIGGNINYGYTF. The CDR3 coding sequence is TGCGCCAGCAGCATAGGGGGAAATATTAACTATGGCTACACCTTC.

The chain couples TRBV9 to TRBJ2-7, with D perhaps assigned TRBD1 or TRBD2 (8 bases each). CDR1 SGDLS and CDR2 YYNGEE come from the germline V gene. V lost 4 bases to trimming and J lost 6 bases, with 38 bases between them. CDR3 length equals 21 residues. The CDR3 here is CASSIRLPRGREAPPGFEQYF. The CDR3 bases are TGTGCCAGCAGCATTCGTCTCCCCAGGGGGCGGGAGGCCCCCCCGGGTTTCGAGCAGTACTTC.

The chain employs TRBV3-1 (or the pseudogene TRBV3-2) and TRBJ1-1; D perhaps matches TRBD1 (5 bases). V shed 1 base and J shed 5 bases, with 11 bases lying between them. The CDR3 contains 14 residues. CDR1 is LGHDT and CDR2 is YNNKEL in the germline V gene (reference sequence). CDR3 bases: TGTGCCAGCAGCCAAGTGCAGGGCGAGACTGAAGCTTTCTTT. Its protein product is CASSQVQGETEAFF.

V is TRBV7-9 and J is TRBJ2-7; 7 nucleotides agree with TRBD1. CDR1 and CDR2 from the germline V gene are SEHNR and FQNEAQ (reference sequence). Trimming cost V 5 bases and J 4 bases; bases outside gene matches: 20. The CDR3 is made up of 18 amino acids. The CDR3 region has the DNA TGTGCCAGCAGCAGTCAAAAAGGTGGGACAGCCAAAGATTACGAGCAGTACTTC. Residues: CASSSQKGGTAKDYEQYF.

The genes are TRBV11-2 and TRBJ2-2; TRBD2 agrees at 8 bases. The CDR3 extends over 16 amino acids. V gave up 6 bases and J gave up 1 base; unmatched junction bases: 7. Looked up from germline, CDR1 is SGHAT and CDR2 is FQNNGV. CDR3 protein: CASRLAGRRNTGELFF. The DNA for the CDR3 is TGTGCCAGCAGGCTAGCGGGCAGGCGGAACACCGGGGAGCTGTTTTTT. Complete variable domain (other parts from reference TRBV11-2 and TRBJ2-2): EAGVAQSPRYKIIEKRQSVAFWCNPISGHATLYWYQQILGQGPKLLIQFQNNGVVDDSQLPKDRFSAERLKGVDSTLKIQPAKLEDSAVYLCASRLAGRRNTGELFFGEGSRLTVL.

This clone was counted a single time. The chain links TRBV7-9 to TRBJ1-1; D is undetermined. Germline CDR1 and CDR2: SEHNR and FQNEAQ (reference sequence). Trimming pared 6 bases from V and 4 bases from J, leaving 9 bases between. The CDR3 totals 12 residues. In nucleotides, the CDR3 is TGTGCCAGCAGTCCACTTCCCACTGAAGCTTTCTTT. Translation: CASSPLPTEAFF.

This chain uses TRBV2 with TRBJ2-5; 8 bases align to TRBD1. V lost 4 bases, J lost 0 bases, and 7 bases stayed unmatched. The germline CDR1 and CDR2 sequences are SNHLY and FYNNEI. The CDR3 is made up of 16 amino acids. The DNA of the CDR3 is TGTGCCAGCAGTGGTGGGGACAGGTCGTACCAAGAGACCCAGTACTTC. Its translation is CASSGGDRSYQETQYF.

The V and J genes are TRBV4-2 and TRBJ2-3; TRBD2 matches 9 bases. The CDR3 is 16 amino acids. Germline trimming cut 4 bases from V and 3 bases from J; bases unmatched to any gene: 8. The V gene's germline CDR1 is LGHNA and CDR2 YNFKEQ. The chain's CDR3 is CASSRSSGRVTDTQYF. For the CDR3, the DNA is TGTGCCAGCAGCCGCAGTAGCGGGAGAGTGACAGATACGCAGTATTTT.

This chain joins TRBV21-1 and TRBJ2-5; whether TRBD2, the table's D call, matches the DNA was not checked. TRBV21-1 is marked as a pseudogene. The CDR3 loop spans 15 amino acids. The CDR3 sequence is CARPGGVTIKETQYF. As DNA, the CDR3 is TGTGCCAGACCGGGGGGAGTAACGATAAAAGAGACCCAGTACTTC.

This rearrangement joins TRBV9 to TRBJ1-2, with a possible D match to TRBD1 (5 bases). CDR1 is SGDLS, CDR2 YYNGEE, per germline. V gave up 7 bases and J gave up 4 bases, with 14 bases separating them. The CDR3 runs 13 residues. Here the CDR3 reads CASGTEDPYGYTF. As DNA, the CDR3 is TGTGCCAGCGGGACGGAAGATCCCTATGGCTACACCTTC.